The clone carrying this TCR beta chain was observed a handful of times. Per the authors' pipeline: Quantification of nucleated cells was approximated via reference gene primer amplification. Data came from immunoSEQ multiplex PCR; TCRdb stores just in-frame clones and leaves some out. The D gene and trimming were derived from the DNA, and the V and J assignments and clone size from that table. The sample yields 250,000 or so clones, approximately 86% seen once. This sample is part of a study of blood T cell repertoires in COVID-19. Study background: Collection of acute and convalescent COVID-19 samples took place in the United States, Italy and Spain. Sources were T cells, B-cell-depleted T cells, or PBMCs; the material itself was cDNA or gDNA.

In germline, CDR1 is MDHEN, CDR2 SYDVKM. The CDR3 is made up of 16 amino acids. The V gene lost 5 bases and the J gene lost 7 bases, with 23 bases spanning the gap. The chain links TRBV28 to TRBJ2-5; a possible D gene is TRBD2 (5 bases). This clonotype originated in a human donor in a cohort sampled during active COVID-19. The sample was peripheral blood. CDR3 sequence reads: CASSTPGRARYGTQYF. The CDR3, as DNA: TGTGCCAGCAGTACCCCCGGGCGGGCCCGCTACGGGACCCAGTACTTC.